These T cell receptor beta chains were read from a single sample in a study of blood T cell repertoires in COVID-19. The method was immunoSEQ multiplex PCR; TCRdb's version includes in-frame clones alone and lacks a portion of them. This table has over 350,000 clones, approximately 90% appearing once. The sample comprised peripheral blood. These receptors originate from a young woman with acute or convalescent COVID-19. CDR3s leave out the opening cysteine and the closing phenylalanine or tryptophan. Each record gives: V gene, J gene, CDR3 protein.

>TRBV6-1|TRBJ2-3
ASSDLRESTDTQY
>TRBV9|TRBJ1-5
ASSPRSDQPQH
>TRBV4-1|TRBJ2-5
ASSQGSFGLAGKETQY
>TRBV19|TRBJ1-5
ASSIADTRDQPQH
>TRBV29-1|TRBJ2-2
SVFRGTGELF
>TRBV19|TRBJ2-2
ASNPDRGSSAANTGELF
>TRBV6-5|TRBJ1-5
ASLPGRALNQPQH
>TRBV7-9|TRBJ1-5
ASSLGQNSNQPQH
>TRBV4-1|TRBJ1-1
ASSQVWGQQNTEAF
>TRBV4-1|TRBJ2-1
ASSQEPGLAVYNEQF
>TRBV9|TRBJ2-2
ASSVGTNTGELF
>TRBV3-1/TRBV3-2|TRBJ2-1
ASSQEGGPWNEQF
>TRBV10-2|TRBJ2-2
ASRDTGFDTSSTGELF
>TRBV28|TRBJ2-7
ASSSSRIGDGDSYEQY
>TRBV10-3|TRBJ2-7
AISDPSQEKAYEQY
>TRBV18|TRBJ2-1
ASSPLQGSYNEQF
>TRBV12-5|TRBJ1-1
ASGPGQGLNTEAF
>TRBV30|TRBJ2-5
AWSPSWTGQETQY
>TRBV7-2|TRBJ1-3
ASSLKQGNTIY
>TRBV3-1/TRBV3-2|TRBJ1-6
ASTPTGTGRTNSPLH
>TRBV5-1|TRBJ2-6
ASSLQSSGANVLT
>TRBV10-3|TRBJ2-1
AITGDSAYNEQF
>TRBV15|TRBJ1-5
ATSADRGRDQPQH
>TRBV19|TRBJ2-5
ASSKIQGAGQETQY
>TRBV28|TRBJ2-1
ASSLGGTLDNEQF
>TRBV7-3|TRBJ2-7
ASSLGGVLNEQY
>TRBV6-1|TRBJ2-1
ASSENGITGQF
>TRBV6-5|TRBJ1-5
ASTGVFSNQPQH
>TRBV28|TRBJ1-2
ASSGTQSYT
>TRBV7-8|TRBJ2-7
ASSPPGTDYEQY
>TRBV12-3/TRBV12-4|TRBJ1-1
ASTTQGAAF
>TRBV6-5|TRBJ2-7
ASSYGRGDEQY
>TRBV27|TRBJ1-6
ASRQLVGGMADSPLH
>TRBV11-2|TRBJ1-3
ASSREFGNTIY
>TRBV24-1|TRBJ1-4
ATSDGGQGAREKLF
>TRBV7-9|TRBJ1-5
ASSLEQSSNQPQH
>TRBV5-4|TRBJ1-2
ASSTTTGGSGGYT
>TRBV2|TRBJ2-5
ASADGGGKRETQY
>TRBV6-4|TRBJ1-1
ASCYLGQVNTEAF
>TRBV5-1|TRBJ2-7
ASSFRDNSYEQY
>TRBV12-1|TRBJ1-1
ASSPGTDLTNTEAF
>TRBV30|TRBJ2-1
AWSVSIYNEQF
>TRBV3-1/TRBV3-2|TRBJ1-1
ASSQWLNTEAF
>TRBV21-1|TRBJ1-6
ASSKEGTGVCPYNSPLH
>TRBV5-1|TRBJ2-5
ASSLPQELGLYQETQY
>TRBV9|TRBJ1-2
ASSVSRGLNYGYT
>TRBV6-5|TRBJ2-2
ASSYSEQGAREELF
>TRBV5-6|TRBJ2-5
ASRPVGGDRETQY
>TRBV4-2|TRBJ1-2
ASSQVYRGTYGYT
>TRBV2|TRBJ1-4
ASSPTQQGPNEKLF
>TRBV19|TRBJ2-3
ASSTSTSGATDTQY
>TRBV7-3|TRBJ2-1
ASSLNQGSEQF